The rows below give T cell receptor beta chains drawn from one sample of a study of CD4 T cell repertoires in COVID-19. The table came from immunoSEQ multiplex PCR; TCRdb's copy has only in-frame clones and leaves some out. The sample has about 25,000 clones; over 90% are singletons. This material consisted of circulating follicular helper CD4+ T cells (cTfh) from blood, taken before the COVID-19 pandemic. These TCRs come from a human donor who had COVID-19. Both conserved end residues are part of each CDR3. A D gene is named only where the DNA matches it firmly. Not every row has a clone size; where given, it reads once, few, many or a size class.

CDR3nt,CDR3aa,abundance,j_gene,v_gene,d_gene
TGTGCCAGTCCGGCAGGGCCCTATGGCTACACCTTC,CASPAGPYGYTF,NA,TRBJ1-2,TRBV19,NA
TGTGCCAGCAGTGAGGGACTAGCGGGGGTAACAGATACGCAGTATTTT,CASSEGLAGVTDTQYF,NA,TRBJ2-3,TRBV2,TRBD2
TGTGCCAGCAGCTTAGATTTGGCAGACAATGAGCAGTTCTTC,CASSLDLADNEQFF,NA,TRBJ2-1,TRBV11-2,NA
TGTGCCAGCAGCGCGGACCAGGGGAACACCGGGGAGCTGTTTTTT,CASSADQGNTGELFF,NA,TRBJ2-2,TRBV5-4,NA
TGTGCCAGCAGCCCCGGGACTAGCGGCAATGAGCAGTTCTTC,CASSPGTSGNEQFF,NA,TRBJ2-1,TRBV7-6,TRBD2
TGTGCCAGCAGCCTCGGACAGATGCCGTCCTACGAGCAGTACTTC,CASSLGQMPSYEQYF,NA,TRBJ2-7,TRBV7-6,NA
TGTGCCAGCAGCCAAGATTATGGGACAGACAGGGGGGATCAGCCCCAGCATTTT,CASSQDYGTDRGDQPQHF,NA,TRBJ1-5,TRBV14,TRBD1
TGTGCCAGCAGCCAAGAACGGACAAAGCAGTTCTTC,CASSQERTKQFF,NA,TRBJ2-1,TRBV14,NA
TGTGCCAGCAGCCAAGTAGTGGGACAGGGGAACTATGGCTACACCTTC,CASSQVVGQGNYGYTF,NA,TRBJ1-2,TRBV4-2,TRBD1
TGTGCCAGTAGTATAGGACACCGCGAGCAGTACTTC,CASSIGHREQYF,NA,TRBJ2-7,TRBV19,NA
TGTGCCAGCCCACAGGGCGATCCCCCCCATGATGGCTACACCTTC,CASPQGDPPHDGYTF,NA,TRBJ1-2,TRBV7-2,NA
TGTGCCAGCAGCTTGGTGAGTCAAGAGACCCAGTACTTC,CASSLVSQETQYF,NA,TRBJ2-5,TRBV5-5,NA
TGTGCCAGCAGCTTAGTCGAAGAGACCCAGTACTTC,CASSLVEETQYF,few,TRBJ2-5,TRBV7-8,NA
TGTGCCAGTAGTATCAAAGGGAGGGGCCCGCCCTCCGATGGCTACACCTTC,CASSIKGRGPPSDGYTF,NA,TRBJ1-2,TRBV19,NA
TGTGCCAGCAGCTCAGGGTACAGGGTTGATAATGAAAAACTGTTTTTT,CASSSGYRVDNEKLFF,NA,TRBJ1-4,TRBV5-6,NA
TGTGCCAGCAGTCCCCCCCCCGACATGGTGAACACTGAAGCTTTCTTT,CASSPPPDMVNTEAFF,NA,TRBJ1-1,TRBV28,NA